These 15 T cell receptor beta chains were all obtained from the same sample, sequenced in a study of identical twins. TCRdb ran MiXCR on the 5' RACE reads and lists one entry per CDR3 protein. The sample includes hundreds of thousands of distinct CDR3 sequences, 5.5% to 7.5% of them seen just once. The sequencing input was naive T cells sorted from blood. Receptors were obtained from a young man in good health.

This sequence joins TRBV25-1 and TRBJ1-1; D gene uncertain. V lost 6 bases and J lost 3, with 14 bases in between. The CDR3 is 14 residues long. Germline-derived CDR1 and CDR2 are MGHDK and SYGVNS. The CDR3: CASSGKKGYTEAFF. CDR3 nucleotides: TGTGCCAGCAGCGGGAAAAAGGGTTACACTGAAGCTTTCTTT.

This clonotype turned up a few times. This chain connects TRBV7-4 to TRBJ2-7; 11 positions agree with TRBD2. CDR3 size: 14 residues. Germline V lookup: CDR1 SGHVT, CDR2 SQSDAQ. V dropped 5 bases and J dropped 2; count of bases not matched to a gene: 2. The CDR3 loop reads CASSHSGRAYEQYV. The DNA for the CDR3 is TGTGCCAGCAGCCATAGCGGGAGGGCCTACGAGCAGTACGTC.

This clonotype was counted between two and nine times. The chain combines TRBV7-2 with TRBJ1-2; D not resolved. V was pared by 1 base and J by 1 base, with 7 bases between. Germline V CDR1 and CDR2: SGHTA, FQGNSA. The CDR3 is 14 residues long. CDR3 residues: CASSLGASNYGYTF. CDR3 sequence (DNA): TGTGCCAGCAGCTTAGGTGCCAGTAACTATGGCTACACCTTC.

The CDR3 DNA reads as TGTGCCAGCAGCTTAGCTGCAGGGGGCAGCTACGAGCAGTACGTC. The encoded protein is CASSLAAGGSYEQYV. The chain is built from TRBV11-2 and TRBJ2-7; 8 bases agree with TRBD1. Germline CDR1 SGHAT, CDR2 FQNNGV. Germline trimming cut 1 base from V and 3 bases from J; bases unmatched to any gene: 5. The CDR3 is made up of 15 amino acids.

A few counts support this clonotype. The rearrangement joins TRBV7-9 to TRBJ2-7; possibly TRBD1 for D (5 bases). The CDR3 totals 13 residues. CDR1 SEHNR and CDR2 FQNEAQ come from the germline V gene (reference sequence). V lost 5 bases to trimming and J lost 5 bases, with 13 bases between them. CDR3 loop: CASSRQGWDEQYF. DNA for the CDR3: TGTGCCAGCAGCCGTCAGGGATGGGACGAGCAGTACTTC.

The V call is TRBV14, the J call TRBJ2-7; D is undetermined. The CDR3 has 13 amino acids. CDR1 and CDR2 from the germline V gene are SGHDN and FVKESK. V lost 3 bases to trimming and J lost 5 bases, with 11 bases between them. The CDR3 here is CASSQRLSNEQYV. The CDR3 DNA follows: TGTGCCAGCAGCCAGAGGCTTTCCAACGAGCAGTACGTC.

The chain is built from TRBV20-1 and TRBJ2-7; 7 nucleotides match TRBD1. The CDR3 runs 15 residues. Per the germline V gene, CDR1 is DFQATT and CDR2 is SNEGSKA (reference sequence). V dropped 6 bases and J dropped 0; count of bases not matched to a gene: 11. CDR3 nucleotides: TGCAGTGCCATTAGGGCGGACAGGAGCTCCTACGAGCAGTACTTC. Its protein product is CSAIRADRSSYEQYF.

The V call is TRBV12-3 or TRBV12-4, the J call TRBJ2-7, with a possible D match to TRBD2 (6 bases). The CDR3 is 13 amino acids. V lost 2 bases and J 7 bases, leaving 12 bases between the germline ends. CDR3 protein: CASSLLYSGEQYF. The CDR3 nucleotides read TGTGCCAGCAGTTTACTATATAGCGGTGAGCAGTACTTC.

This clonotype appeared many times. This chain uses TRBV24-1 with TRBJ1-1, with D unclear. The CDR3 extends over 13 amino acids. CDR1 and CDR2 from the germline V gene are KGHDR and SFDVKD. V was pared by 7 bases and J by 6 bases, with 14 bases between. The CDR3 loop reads CATRSPGGAEAFF. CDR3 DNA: TGTGCCACCAGGTCCCCCGGTGGGGCTGAAGCTTTCTTT.

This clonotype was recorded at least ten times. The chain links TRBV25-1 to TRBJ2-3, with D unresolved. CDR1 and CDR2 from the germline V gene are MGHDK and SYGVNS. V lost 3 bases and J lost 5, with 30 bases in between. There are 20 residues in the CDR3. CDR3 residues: CASSDVFSVEELTQIDTQYF. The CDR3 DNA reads TGTGCCAGCAGTGATGTGTTCTCAGTTGAGGAGTTGACACAAATAGATACGCAGTATTTT.

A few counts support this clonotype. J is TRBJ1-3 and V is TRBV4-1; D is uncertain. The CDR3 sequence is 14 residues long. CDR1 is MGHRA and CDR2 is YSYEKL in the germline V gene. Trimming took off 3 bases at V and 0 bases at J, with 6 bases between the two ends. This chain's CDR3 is CASSHGDSGNTIYF. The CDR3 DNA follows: TGCGCCAGCAGCCACGGGGACTCTGGAAACACCATATATTTT.

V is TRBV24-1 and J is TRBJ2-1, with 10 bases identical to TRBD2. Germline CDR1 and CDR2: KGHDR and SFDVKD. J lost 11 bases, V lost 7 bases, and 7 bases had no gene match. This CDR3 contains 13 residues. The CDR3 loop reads CATRASGRNQQFF. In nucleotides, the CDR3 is TGTGCCACCAGGGCTAGCGGGAGAAATCAGCAGTTCTTC.

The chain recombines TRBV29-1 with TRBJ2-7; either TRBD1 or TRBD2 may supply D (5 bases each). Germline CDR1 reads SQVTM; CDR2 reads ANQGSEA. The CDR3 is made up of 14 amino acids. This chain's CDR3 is CSIIGAARAGEQYF. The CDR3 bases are TGCAGTATAATCGGGGCCGCCCGAGCCGGGGAGCAGTACTTC.

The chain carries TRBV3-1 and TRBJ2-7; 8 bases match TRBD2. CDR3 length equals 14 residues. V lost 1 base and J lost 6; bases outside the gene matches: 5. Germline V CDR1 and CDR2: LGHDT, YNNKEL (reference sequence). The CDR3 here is CASSQAGGPPEQYV. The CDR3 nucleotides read TGTGCCAGCAGCCAAGCGGGAGGGCCCCCCGAGCAGTACGTC.

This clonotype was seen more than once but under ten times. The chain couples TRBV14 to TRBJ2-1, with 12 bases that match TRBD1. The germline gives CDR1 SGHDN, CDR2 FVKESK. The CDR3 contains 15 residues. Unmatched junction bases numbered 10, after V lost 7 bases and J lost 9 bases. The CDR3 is CASNLGTGGLAEQFF. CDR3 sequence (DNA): TGTGCCAGCAACCTGGGGACAGGGGGCTTAGCTGAGCAGTTCTTC.